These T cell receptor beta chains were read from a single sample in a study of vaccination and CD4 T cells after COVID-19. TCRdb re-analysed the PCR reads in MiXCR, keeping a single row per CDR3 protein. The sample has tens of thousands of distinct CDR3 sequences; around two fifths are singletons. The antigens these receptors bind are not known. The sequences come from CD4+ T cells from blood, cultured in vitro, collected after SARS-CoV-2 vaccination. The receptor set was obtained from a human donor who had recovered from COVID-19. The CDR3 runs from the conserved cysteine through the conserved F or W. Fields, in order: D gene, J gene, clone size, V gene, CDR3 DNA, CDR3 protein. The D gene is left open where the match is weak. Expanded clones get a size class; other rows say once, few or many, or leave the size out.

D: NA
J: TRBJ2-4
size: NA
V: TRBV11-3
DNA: TGTGCCAGCAGCTCCTCGTTGGGCAAAAACATTCAGTACTTC
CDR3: CASSSSLGKNIQYF

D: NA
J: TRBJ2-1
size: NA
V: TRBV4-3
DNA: TGCGCCAGCAGCCAAGAGGGGCAGGCATCCTACAATGAGCAGTTCTTC
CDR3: CASSQEGQASYNEQFF

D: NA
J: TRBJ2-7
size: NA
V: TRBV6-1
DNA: TGTGCCAGCAGTGAGGCCGGACAGCTCTACGAGCAGTACTTC
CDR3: CASSEAGQLYEQYF

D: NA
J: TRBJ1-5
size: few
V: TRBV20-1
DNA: TGCAGTGCTAGACCGCCCGGTGGCAATCAGCCCCAGCATTTT
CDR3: CSARPPGGNQPQHF

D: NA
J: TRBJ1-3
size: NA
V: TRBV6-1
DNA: TGTGCCAGCAGTCGACAGATCTCTGGAAACACCATATATTTT
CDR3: CASSRQISGNTIYF

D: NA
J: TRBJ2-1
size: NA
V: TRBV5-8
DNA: TGTGCCAGCAGCTTGGGTCTAGTAGGTCAGAATGAGCAGTTCTTC
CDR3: CASSLGLVGQNEQFF

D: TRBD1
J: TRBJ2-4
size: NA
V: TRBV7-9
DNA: TGTGCCAGCAGCTTAAGGACAGGGAAAAACATTCAGTACTTC
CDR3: CASSLRTGKNIQYF

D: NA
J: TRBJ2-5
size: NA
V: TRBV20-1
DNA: TGCAGTGCTAGAGGCCAGGGCCTCGAGACCCAGTACTTC
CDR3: CSARGQGLETQYF

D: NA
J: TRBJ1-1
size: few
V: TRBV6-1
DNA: TGTGCCAGCATATTTGGGCTCCTCGGCGCTGAAGCTTTCTTT
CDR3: CASIFGLLGAEAFF

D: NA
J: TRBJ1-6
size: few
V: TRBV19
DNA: TGTGCCAGCGCGACTATCGATCGCGATTCACCCCTCCACTTT
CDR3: CASATIDRDSPLHF